This T cell receptor beta chain originates from a study of CD8+ T cells in alopecia areata. This clone was found a few times. Its antigen is unknown. Indicated treatment: oral pan-JAK inhibitor, 5-10 mg twice daily. RNA extraction was followed by reverse transcription into cDNA, which acted as the sequencing template. Assay: immunoSEQ multiplex PCR; the TCRdb copy retains only in-frame clones and omits some. This table has a few hundred thousand clones, 35% to 45% appearing once. The CDR3 is 10 amino acids. The germline gives CDR1 SQVTM, CDR2 ANQGSEA. Trimming cost V 8 bases and J 3 bases, with 6 bases left between them. General observations from the study: Within the top 100, expanded CD8+ clones significantly decreased with tofacitinib, as did scalp clonality.

Sequenced material: CD4+ T cells sorted from blood, taken between weeks 30 and 35, from a patient treated with tofacitinib. V usage is TRBV29-1 and J usage is TRBJ2-3; no clear D. This clonotype was sampled from a human donor with alopecia areata. DNA of the CDR3: TGCAGCCAAGGGACAGATACGCAGTATTTT. It encodes CSQGTDTQYF.